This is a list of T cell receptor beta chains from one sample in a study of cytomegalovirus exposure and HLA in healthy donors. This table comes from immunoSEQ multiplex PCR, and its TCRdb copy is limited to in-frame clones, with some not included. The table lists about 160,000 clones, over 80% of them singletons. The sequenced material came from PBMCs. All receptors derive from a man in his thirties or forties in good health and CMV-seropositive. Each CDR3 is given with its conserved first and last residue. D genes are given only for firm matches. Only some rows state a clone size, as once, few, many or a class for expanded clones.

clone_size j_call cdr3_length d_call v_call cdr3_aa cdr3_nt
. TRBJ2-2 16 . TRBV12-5 CASGLVLGTNTGELFF TGTGCTAGTGGTTTGGTTTTGGGCACGAACACCGGGGAGCTGTTTTTT
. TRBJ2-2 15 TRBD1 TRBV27 CASSLTGSLGGELFF TGTGCCAGCAGTTTGACAGGGTCCCTCGGCGGGGAGCTGTTTTTT
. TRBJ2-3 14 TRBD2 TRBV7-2 CASSLGLAGGRAYF TGTGCCAGCAGCTTGGGACTAGCGGGGGGGCGGGCGTATTTT
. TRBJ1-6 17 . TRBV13 CASSLVWGRAENSPLHF TGTGCCAGCAGCTTAGTTTGGGGGCGGGCGGAAAATTCACCCCTCCACTTT
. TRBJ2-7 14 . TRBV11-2 CASSLQGPSYEQYF TGTGCCAGCAGCTTACAGGGGCCCTCCTACGAGCAGTACTTC
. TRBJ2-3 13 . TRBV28 CASSSTGSDTQYF TGTGCCAGCAGTTCCACAGGTTCAGATACGCAGTATTTT
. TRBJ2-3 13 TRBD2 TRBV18 CASFSGGTDTQYF TGTGCCAGCTTTAGCGGGGGCACAGATACGCAGTATTTT
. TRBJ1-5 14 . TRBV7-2 CASSSQGGDQPQHF TGTGCCAGCAGCTCCCAAGGGGGGGATCAGCCCCAGCATTTT
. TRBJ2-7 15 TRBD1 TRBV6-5 CASTSGQGISYEQYF TGTGCCAGCACCTCGGGACAGGGGATCTCCTACGAGCAGTACTTC
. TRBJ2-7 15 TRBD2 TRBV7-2 CASSLTSGGAYEQYF TGTGCCAGCAGCCTTACTAGCGGGGGAGCCTACGAGCAGTACTTC
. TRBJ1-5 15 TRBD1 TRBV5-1 CASSQEGTVNQPQHF TGCGCCAGCAGTCAGGAGGGGACAGTAAATCAGCCCCAGCATTTT
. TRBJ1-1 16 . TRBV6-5 CASSYEVGGGDTEAFF TGTGCCAGCAGTTACGAGGTAGGGGGTGGGGACACTGAAGCTTTCTTT
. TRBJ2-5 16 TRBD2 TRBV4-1 CASSLGTSGGGQTQYF TGCGCCAGCAGCCTAGGGACTAGCGGGGGGGGTCAGACCCAGTACTTC
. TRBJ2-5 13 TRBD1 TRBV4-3 CASSEDRGKTQYF TGCGCCAGCAGCGAAGACAGGGGAAAGACCCAGTACTTC
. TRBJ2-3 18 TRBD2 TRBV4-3 CASSQDLLAGAVTDTQYF TGCGCCAGCAGCCAGGACCTATTAGCGGGGGCGGTGACAGATACGCAGTATTTT
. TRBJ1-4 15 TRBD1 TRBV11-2 CASSPRTGWSEKLFF TGTGCCAGCAGCCCTAGGACAGGTTGGAGTGAAAAACTGTTTTTT
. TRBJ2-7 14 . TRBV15 CATSRGGQNYEQYF TGTGCCACCAGCAGAGGTGGACAGAACTACGAGCAGTACTTC
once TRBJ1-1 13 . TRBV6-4 CASSVTGNTEAFF TGTGCCAGCAGTGTGACAGGGAACACTGAAGCTTTCTTT
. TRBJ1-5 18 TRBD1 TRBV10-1 CASTLTGDRPESHQPQHF TGCGCCAGCACCCTTACCGGGGACAGGCCTGAGAGCCATCAGCCCCAGCATTTT
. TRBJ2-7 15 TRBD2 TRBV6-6 CASSSPVEASGEKYF TGTGCCAGCAGTTCCCCGGTTGAGGCTAGCGGGGAGAAGTACTTC
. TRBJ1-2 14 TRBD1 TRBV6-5 CASTRGRSNYGYTF TGTGCCAGCACCAGGGGGCGGAGCAACTATGGCTACACCTTC
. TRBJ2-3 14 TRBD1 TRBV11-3 CASSLAQGPDTQYF TGTGCCAGCAGCTTAGCACAGGGGCCAGATACGCAGTATTTT
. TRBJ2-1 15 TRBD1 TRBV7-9 CASSSRDSKRHEQFF TGTGCCAGCAGCTCCCGGGACAGCAAACGCCATGAGCAGTTCTTC